The 13 T cell receptor beta chains reported below all come from one sample, sequenced in a study of blood T cell repertoires in COVID-19. Profiled with immunoSEQ multiplex PCR; TCRdb holds only in-frame clones, not every one. The repertoire holds tens of thousands of clones, about four fifths seen once, with roughly 5.6% in the top ten. Sequencing used peripheral blood. Source of these receptors: a man aged 50-60 years with active COVID-19.

Only one count was recorded for this clone. V usage is TRBV9 and J usage is TRBJ1-1, with D hard to call. The CDR3 sequence is 13 residues long. V was shortened by 4 bases and J by 5 bases, with 12 bases between the two germline ends. Germline V gene lookup returns CDR1 SGDLS and CDR2 YYNGEE. The CDR3 sequence is CASSPGRGTEAFF. The CDR3 bases are TGTGCCAGCAGCCCTGGACGGGGAACTGAAGCTTTCTTT.

This chain connects TRBV18 to TRBJ1-2; D gene unclear. This CDR3 is built from 15 residues. Germline V gene lookup returns CDR1 KGHSH and CDR2 LQKENI. V was trimmed by 2 bases and J by 1 base, leaving 11 bases between them. CDR3 sequence: CASSPGYRGNYGYTF. The CDR3 coding sequence is TGTGCCAGCTCACCAGGCTACCGGGGTAACTATGGCTACACCTTC.

This chain connects TRBV7-6 to TRBJ1-4, with 9 bases fitting TRBD1. J lost 4 bases, V lost 5 bases, and 5 bases had no gene match. CDR3 length: 15 amino acids. CDR1 and CDR2 (germline): SGHVS, FNYEAQ. The CDR3 loop is CASSRNRGHNEKLFF. The CDR3, as DNA: TGTGCCAGCAGCCGAAACAGGGGGCATAATGAAAAACTGTTTTTT.

The chain is built from TRBV10-3 and TRBJ1-2; 9 positions match TRBD1. Germline-derived CDR1 and CDR2 are ENHRY and SYGVKD. V shed 5 bases and J 0 bases; nucleotides not matched to a gene: 4. The CDR3 sequence is 15 residues long. CDR3 in amino acids: CAISTGTGPNYGYTF. DNA of the CDR3: TGTGCCATCAGTACCGGGACAGGGCCTAACTATGGCTACACCTTC.

This chain connects TRBV2 to TRBJ1-3; D gene uncertain. Germline-derived CDR1 and CDR2 are SNHLY and FYNNEI. The CDR3 has 12 residues. With 8 bases removed from V and 0 bases from J, the gap between germline ends came to 5 bases. The CDR3 coding sequence is TGTGCCAGCCACAGCTCTGGAAACACCATATATTTT. Its translation is CASHSSGNTIYF.

This chain joins TRBV5-5 and TRBJ2-5; D may be TRBD1 (5 bases). Trimming stripped 0 bases from V and 1 base from J, with 10 bases between. The CDR3 loop spans 15 amino acids. Germline V gene sequence: CDR1 SGHKS, CDR2 YYEKEE (reference sequence). CDR3: CASSLGVTVQETQYF. The CDR3, as DNA: TGTGCCAGCAGCTTGGGGGTGACAGTCCAAGAGACCCAGTACTTC.

The chain employs TRBV18 and TRBJ2-5; D might be TRBD2 (5 bases). V shed 3 bases and J shed 2 bases, with 13 bases lying between them. Germline CDR1 reads KGHSH; CDR2 reads LQKENI. The CDR3 has 15 amino acids. The CDR3 is CASSPLPPGQETQYF. The DNA for the CDR3 is TGTGCCAGCTCACCCCTCCCGCCGGGGCAAGAGACCCAGTACTTC.

Written as DNA, the CDR3 is TGTGCCAGCAGCTTAACTAGCGGGGGGGGCCCCGAGACCCAGTACTTC. As protein: CASSLTSGGGPETQYF. The chain has TRBV7-9 and TRBJ2-5; 13 bases line up with TRBD2. V gave up 2 bases and J gave up 5 bases; unmatched junction bases: 5. This CDR3 has 16 amino acids. The germline V gene has CDR1 SEHNR and CDR2 FQNEAQ (reference sequence). The whole variable domain, filled in from reference TRBV7-9 and TRBJ2-5, reads DTGVSQNPRHKITKRGQNVTFRCDPISEHNRLYWYRQTLGQGPEFLTYFQNEAQLEKSRLLSDRFSAERPKGSFSTLEIQRTEQGDSAMYLCASSLTSGGGPETQYFGPGTRLLVL.

The rearrangement uses TRBV5-1 and TRBJ2-7, with D possibly matching TRBD2 (7 bases). CDR3 length: 15 amino acids. The germline gives CDR1 SGHRS, CDR2 YFSETQ. V was shortened by 5 bases and J by 0 bases, with 15 bases between the two germline ends. Here the CDR3 reads CASSPWGGASYEQYF. CDR3 bases: TGCGCCAGCAGTCCCTGGGGGGGGGCCTCCTACGAGCAGTACTTC.

The J gene is TRBJ2-6, the V gene TRBV19; TRBD2 matches 11 bases. The junction had 3 bases not matched to a gene; V was cut back by 5 bases and J by 0 bases. The CDR3 has 17 residues. Germline CDR1 and CDR2: LNHDA and SQIVND (reference sequence). The CDR3 sequence: CASSLTSGNSGANVLTF. As DNA, the CDR3 is TGTGCCAGTAGTTTGACTAGCGGGAACTCTGGGGCCAACGTCCTGACTTTC.

The CDR3 DNA reads TGTGCCAGCAGCTTAAGATCGGCAGGGCAAAGTCCCCTCCACTTT. It translates to CASSLRSAGQSPLHF. This sequence joins TRBV7-3 and TRBJ1-6; perhaps TRBD1 as D (5 bases). In germline, CDR1 is SGHTA, CDR2 FQGTGA. With 1 base removed from V and 13 bases from J, the gap between germline ends came to 17 bases. The CDR3 length is 15 residues.

The CDR3 DNA reads as TGTGCCAGCAGGTCACAGGGGGGCACAGATACGCAGTATTTT. This translates into CASRSQGGTDTQYF. The chain links TRBV6-6 to TRBJ2-3, with 8 bases fitting TRBD1. The CDR3 has 14 residues. CDR1 is MNHNY, CDR2 SVGAGI, per germline (reference sequence). After removal of 6 bases from V and 1 base from J, the junction contained 3 bases not matched to a gene.

The chain recombines TRBV10-1 with TRBJ2-1; TRBD2 aligns across 15 bases. Trimming removed 6 bases from V and 7 bases from J; junction bases left unmatched: 7. Germline V gives CDR1 WNHNN, CDR2 SYGVQD (reference sequence). CDR3 length equals 16 residues. The CDR3 region is CASSSTGTSGGNEQFF. In nucleotides, the CDR3 is TGCGCCAGCAGCTCAACCGGGACTAGCGGGGGGAATGAGCAGTTCTTC.